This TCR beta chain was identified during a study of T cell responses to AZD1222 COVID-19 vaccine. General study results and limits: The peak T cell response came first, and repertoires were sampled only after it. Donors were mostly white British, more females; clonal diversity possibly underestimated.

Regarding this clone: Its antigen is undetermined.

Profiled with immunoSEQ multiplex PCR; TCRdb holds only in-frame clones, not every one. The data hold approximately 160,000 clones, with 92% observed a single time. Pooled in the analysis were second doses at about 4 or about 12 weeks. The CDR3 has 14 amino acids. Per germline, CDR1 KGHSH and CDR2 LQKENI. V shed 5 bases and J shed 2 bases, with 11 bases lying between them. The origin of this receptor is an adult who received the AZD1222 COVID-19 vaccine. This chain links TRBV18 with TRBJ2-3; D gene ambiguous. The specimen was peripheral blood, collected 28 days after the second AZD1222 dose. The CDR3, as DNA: TGTGCCAGCTCAAGGATATCCCTCACAGATACGCAGTATTTT. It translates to CASSRISLTDTQYF.